This is a list of T cell receptor beta chains from one sample in a study of siplizumab effects on memory and regulatory T cells. The method was immunoSEQ multiplex PCR; TCRdb's version includes in-frame clones alone and lacks a portion of them. This table holds approximately 100,000 clones, about 95% found once. Sequenced input: non-Treg CD4+ T cells sorted from blood. The receptors come from a human donor in good health. Each CDR3 is given with its conserved first and last residue. The order of the fields is J gene, D gene, V gene, clone size, CDR3 protein, CDR3 DNA. D genes are given only for firm matches. Clone size is given for some rows only: seen once, a few or many times, or a class if the clone is expanded.

TRBJ1-5 | - | TRBV19 | - | CASSIGRWAAPYSNQPQHF | TGTGCCAGTAGTATAGGGCGGTGGGCAGCACCATATAGCAATCAGCCCCAGCATTTT
TRBJ1-5 | - | TRBV10-3 | - | CATSPPGQPQHF | TGTGCCACCTCTCCTCCGGGTCAGCCCCAGCATTTT
TRBJ2-3 | - | TRBV18 | few | CASSRRPTDTQYF | TGTGCCAGCTCCAGGAGACCCACAGATACGCAGTATTTT
TRBJ1-2 | - | TRBV2 | - | CASSEQDRTFYGYTF | TGTGCCAGCAGTGAACAAGATCGGACTTTCTATGGCTACACCTTC
TRBJ1-3 | - | TRBV30 | - | CAWRRGSSGNTIYF | TGTGCCTGGAGAAGGGGATCCTCTGGAAACACCATATATTTT
TRBJ2-1 | TRBD2 | TRBV30 | - | CAWTGKLAGVANEQFF | TGTGCCTGGACCGGGAAATTAGCGGGAGTGGCGAATGAGCAGTTCTTC
TRBJ1-2 | - | TRBV4-2 | - | CASSQEMIGGVYGYTF | TGTGCCAGCAGCCAAGAAATGATAGGGGGAGTATATGGCTACACCTTC
TRBJ1-5 | TRBD1 | TRBV6-5 | - | CASSYQRTGNQPQHF | TGTGCCAGCAGTTACCAACGGACAGGGAATCAGCCCCAGCATTTT
TRBJ2-2 | - | TRBV5-4 | - | CASSLVIGELFF | TGTGCCAGCAGCTTGGTGATCGGGGAGCTGTTTTTT
TRBJ2-7 | - | TRBV7-9 | - | CASSFTYEQYF | TGTGCCAGCAGCTTTACCTACGAGCAGTACTTC
TRBJ2-3 | - | TRBV18 | - | CASSPPGSDTQYF | TGTGCCAGCTCACCACCTGGGTCAGATACGCAGTATTTT
TRBJ1-2 | - | TRBV9 | - | CASSVVSGAHGYTF | TGTGCCAGCAGCGTAGTATCAGGGGCGCATGGCTACACCTTC
TRBJ1-1 | - | TRBV5-4 | - | CASSLPPNTEAFF | TGTGCCAGCAGCCTGCCCCCGAACACTGAAGCTTTCTTT
TRBJ1-4 | - | TRBV5-1 | - | CASSSTATNEKLFF | TGCGCCAGCAGCTCGACAGCAACTAATGAAAAACTGTTTTTT
TRBJ1-1 | - | TRBV19 | - | CASSILGSTEAFF | TGTGCCAGTAGTATTTTAGGGAGCACTGAAGCTTTCTTT
TRBJ2-2 | - | TRBV7-3 | - | CASSLFATGELFF | TGTGCCAGCAGCTTATTTGCCACCGGGGAGCTGTTTTTT
TRBJ2-7 | - | TRBV7-2 | few | CASSPRWGGVQYF | TGTGCCAGCAGCCCCCGTTGGGGCGGGGTGCAGTACTTC
TRBJ2-3 | - | TRBV30 | - | CAWTEGWEVDTQYF | TGTGCCTGGACGGAGGGGTGGGAGGTAGATACGCAGTATTTT
TRBJ2-1 | - | TRBV30 | - | CAWSVHGNNEQFF | TGTGCCTGGAGTGTACACGGTAACAATGAGCAGTTCTTC
TRBJ2-1 | TRBD2 | TRBV9 | - | CASSVGAAGRTNEQFF | TGTGCCAGCAGCGTTGGGGCAGCGGGAAGGACCAATGAGCAGTTCTTC
TRBJ2-1 | TRBD2 | TRBV4-2 | - | CASSQVGRETFF | TGTGCCAGCAGCCAAGTGGGGCGGGAGACCTTCTTC
TRBJ2-3 | - | TRBV5-5 | - | CASSLLITSRGTQYF | TGTGCCAGCAGCTTGTTGATCACTAGCCGGGGGACGCAGTATTTT
TRBJ2-3 | TRBD2 | TRBV5-1 | - | CASREGDTQYF | TGCGCCAGCCGGGAGGGAGATACGCAGTATTTT
TRBJ2-5 | TRBD1 | TRBV14 | - | CASSQEALVGGSETQYF | TGTGCCAGCAGCCAAGAAGCTTTGGTAGGGGGCTCGGAGACCCAGTACTTC
TRBJ1-2 | - | TRBV14 | few | CASSQEGGAMGGYTF | TGTGCCAGCAGCCAAGAAGGTGGAGCGATGGGAGGCTACACCTTC
TRBJ2-1 | - | TRBV15 | few | CATSRDLGGEYNEQFF | TGTGCCACCAGCAGAGATCTGGGGGGAGAGTACAATGAGCAGTTCTTC
TRBJ2-7 | - | TRBV6-5 | - | CASSGNYEQYF | TGTGCCAGCAGTGGCAACTACGAGCAGTACTTC
TRBJ2-7 | TRBD1 | TRBV4-1 | - | CASSPRTGSHYEQYF | TGCGCCAGCAGCCCCCGGACAGGATCCCACTACGAGCAGTACTTC
TRBJ2-1 | TRBD2 | TRBV12-5 | - | CASGLYFGLGDNEQFF | TGTGCTAGTGGTTTGTACTTCGGACTAGGAGACAATGAGCAGTTCTTC
TRBJ2-6 | TRBD2 | TRBV28 | - | CASSPGLAGVFGANVLTF | TGTGCCAGCAGTCCCGGACTAGCGGGAGTATTTGGGGCCAACGTCCTGACTTTC